This TCR beta chain derives from a study of Graves' ophthalmopathy and Graves' hyperthyroidism. Findings and limits, study-wide: Cross-validated, the 13-signature model showed 87.88%/81.08% sensitivity/specificity, and 80%/75% in the test set.

A word on this clonotype: No antigen is known for it.

Germline assignment: CDR1 LNHDA and CDR2 SQIVND (reference sequence). This CDR3 is built from 14 residues. Trimming stripped 1 base from V and 5 bases from J, with 11 bases between. RNA served as the template for amplifying TCR beta CDR3 regions. The library came from an HTBI-primed first-round RT-PCR and a second-round multiplex PCR. Each CDR3 protein gets one entry after TCRdb re-called the multiplex PCR reads with MiXCR. The table has 340,000 or so distinct CDR3 sequences, 17% seen once. The chain links TRBV19 to TRBJ2-5; D possibly uses TRBD1 or TRBD2 (5 bases each). The sequence was obtained from an adult man with Graves' ophthalmopathy. Material: peripheral blood. In nucleotides, the CDR3 is TGTGCCAGTAGTATAGTTGCCAGGGAGGAGACCCAGTACTTC. This translates into CASSIVAREETQYF.